This record covers a single T cell receptor beta chain. These data originate in a study of blood T cell repertoires in COVID-19. Study background: Samples taken during acute and convalescent COVID-19 were collected in the United States, Italy and Spain. Nucleic acid was either cDNA or gDNA, and it came from T cells, B-cell-depleted T cells, or PBMCs.

Per the authors' pipeline: The authors estimated nucleated cell counts from reference gene primer amplification. The repertoire was sequenced with immunoSEQ multiplex PCR; TCRdb's copy has only in-frame clones and lacks some. V and J calls and clone size are copied from that table; D and trimming were computed from the DNA. Of roughly 30,000 clones in the sample, roughly 87% are singletons; the top ten hold roughly 15%. CDR3 length: 14 residues. Per germline, CDR1 SGHNT and CDR2 YYREEE (reference sequence). Trimming took 4 bases from V and 4 from J; bases not matched to a gene: 4. The sequencing sample was made of peripheral blood. The chain links TRBV5-4 to TRBJ1-1, with 10 bases matching TRBD1. This receptor was identified in a human donor in a cohort sampled during active COVID-19. The chain's CDR3 is CASSVGQGTTEAFF. DNA of the CDR3: TGTGCCAGCAGCGTGGGACAGGGGACCACTGAAGCTTTCTTT.